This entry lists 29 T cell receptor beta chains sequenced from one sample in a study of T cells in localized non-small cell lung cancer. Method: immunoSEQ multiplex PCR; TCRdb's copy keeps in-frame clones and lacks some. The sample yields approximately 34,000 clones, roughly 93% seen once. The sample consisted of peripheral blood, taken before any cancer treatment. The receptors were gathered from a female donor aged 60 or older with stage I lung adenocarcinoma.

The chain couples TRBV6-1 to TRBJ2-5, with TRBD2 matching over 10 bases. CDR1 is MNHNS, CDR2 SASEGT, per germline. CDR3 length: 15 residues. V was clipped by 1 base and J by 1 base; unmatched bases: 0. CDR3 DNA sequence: TGTGCCAGCAGTGAAGGGACTAGCGGCCAAGAGACCCAGTACTTC. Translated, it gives CASSEGTSGQETQYF.

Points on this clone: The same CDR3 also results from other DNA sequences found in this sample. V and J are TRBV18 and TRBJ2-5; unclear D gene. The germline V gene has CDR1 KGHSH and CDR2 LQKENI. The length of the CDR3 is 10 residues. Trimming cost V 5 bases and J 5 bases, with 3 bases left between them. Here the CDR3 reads CASSEETQYF. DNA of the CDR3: TGTGCCAGCTCAGAGGAGACCCAGTACTTC.

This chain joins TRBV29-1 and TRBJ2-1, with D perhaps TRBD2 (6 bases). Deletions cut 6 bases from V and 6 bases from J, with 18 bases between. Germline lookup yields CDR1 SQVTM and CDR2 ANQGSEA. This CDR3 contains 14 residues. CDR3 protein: CSVEGGIGANEQFF. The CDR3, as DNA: TGCAGCGTGGAGGGTGGAATCGGGGCCAATGAGCAGTTCTTC.

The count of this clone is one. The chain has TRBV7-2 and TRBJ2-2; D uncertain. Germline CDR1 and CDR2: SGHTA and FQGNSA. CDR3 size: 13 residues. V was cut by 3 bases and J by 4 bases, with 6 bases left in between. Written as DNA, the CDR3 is TGTGCCAGCAGCTTTAGTTCCACCGGGGAGCTGTTTTTT. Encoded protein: CASSFSSTGELFF.

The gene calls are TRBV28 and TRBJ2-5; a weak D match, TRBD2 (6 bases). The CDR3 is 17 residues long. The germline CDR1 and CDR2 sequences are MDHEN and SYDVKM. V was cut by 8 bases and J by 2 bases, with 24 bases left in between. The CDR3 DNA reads TGTGCCAGCGCTCCCCCTGGAGGGGTGGAGACTCAAGAGACCCAGTACTTC. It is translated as CASAPPGGVETQETQYF.

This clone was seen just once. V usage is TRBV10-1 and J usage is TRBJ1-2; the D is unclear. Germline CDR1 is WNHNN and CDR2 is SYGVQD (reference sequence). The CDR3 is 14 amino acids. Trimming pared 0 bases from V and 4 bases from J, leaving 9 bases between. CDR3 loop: CASSESRNLYGYTF. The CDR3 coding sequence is TGCGCCAGCAGTGAGTCCCGAAACCTCTATGGCTACACCTTC.

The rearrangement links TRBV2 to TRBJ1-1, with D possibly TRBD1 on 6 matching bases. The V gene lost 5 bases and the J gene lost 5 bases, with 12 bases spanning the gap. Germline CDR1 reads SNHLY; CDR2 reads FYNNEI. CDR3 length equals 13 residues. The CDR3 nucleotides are TGTGCCAGCAGTAGCCAGGGGCAAACTGAAGCTTTCTTT. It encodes CASSSQGQTEAFF.

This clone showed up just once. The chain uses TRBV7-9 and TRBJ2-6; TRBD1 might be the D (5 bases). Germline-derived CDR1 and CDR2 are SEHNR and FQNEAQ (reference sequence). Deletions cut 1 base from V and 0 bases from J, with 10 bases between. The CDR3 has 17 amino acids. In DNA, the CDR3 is TGTGCCAGCAGCTTAGACAGGTTTCTCTCTGGGGCCAACGTCCTGACTTTC. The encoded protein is CASSLDRFLSGANVLTF.

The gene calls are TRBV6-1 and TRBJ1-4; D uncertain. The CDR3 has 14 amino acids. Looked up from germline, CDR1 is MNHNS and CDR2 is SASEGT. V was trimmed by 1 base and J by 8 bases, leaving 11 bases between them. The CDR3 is CASSEGGLGEKLFF. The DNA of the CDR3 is TGTGCCAGCAGTGAAGGAGGCCTCGGGGAAAAACTGTTTTTT.

The CDR3 DNA reads as TGTGCCGGCCGGGACAGGGGCTCTGGGGCCAACGTCCTGACTTTC. Encoded protein: CAGRDRGSGANVLTF. The rearrangement joins TRBV2 to TRBJ2-6; 10 bases line up with TRBD1. The CDR3 length is 15 residues. Germline V gene sequence: CDR1 SNHLY, CDR2 FYNNEI. J was trimmed by 0 bases and V by 11 bases; bases with no gene match: 4.

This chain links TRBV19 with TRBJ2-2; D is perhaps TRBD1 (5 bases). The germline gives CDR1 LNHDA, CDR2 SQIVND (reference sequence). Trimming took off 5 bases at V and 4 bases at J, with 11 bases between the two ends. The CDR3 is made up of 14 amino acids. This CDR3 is CASSPTGVTGELFF. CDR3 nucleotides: TGTGCCAGTAGTCCAACAGGAGTCACCGGGGAGCTGTTTTTT.

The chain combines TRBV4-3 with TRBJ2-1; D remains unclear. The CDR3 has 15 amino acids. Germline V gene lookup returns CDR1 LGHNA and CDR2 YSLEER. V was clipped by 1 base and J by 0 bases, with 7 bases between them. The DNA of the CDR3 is TGCGCCAGCAGCCAAGTTGTTAGCTCCTACAATGAGCAGTTCTTC. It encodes CASSQVVSSYNEQFF.

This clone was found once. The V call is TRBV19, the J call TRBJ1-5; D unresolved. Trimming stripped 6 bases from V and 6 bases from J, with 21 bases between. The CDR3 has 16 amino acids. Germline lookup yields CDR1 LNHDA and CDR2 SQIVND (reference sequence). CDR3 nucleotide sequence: TGTGCCAGTAGAAGCATTCAATTGGGGTTGGGTCAGCCCCAGCATTTT. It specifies CASRSIQLGLGQPQHF.

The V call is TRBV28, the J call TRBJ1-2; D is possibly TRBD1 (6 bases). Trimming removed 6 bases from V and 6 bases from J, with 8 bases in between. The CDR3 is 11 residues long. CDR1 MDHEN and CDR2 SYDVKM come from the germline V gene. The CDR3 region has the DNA TGTGCCAGCAGCCAGGGGAATGGCTACACCTTC. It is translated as CASSQGNGYTF.

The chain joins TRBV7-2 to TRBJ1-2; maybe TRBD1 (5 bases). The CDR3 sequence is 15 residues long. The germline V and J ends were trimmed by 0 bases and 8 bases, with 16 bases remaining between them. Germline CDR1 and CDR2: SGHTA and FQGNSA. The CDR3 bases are TGTGCCAGCAGCTTAGCGCGTGGGGGGAATAAGGGCTACACCTTC. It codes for CASSLARGGNKGYTF.

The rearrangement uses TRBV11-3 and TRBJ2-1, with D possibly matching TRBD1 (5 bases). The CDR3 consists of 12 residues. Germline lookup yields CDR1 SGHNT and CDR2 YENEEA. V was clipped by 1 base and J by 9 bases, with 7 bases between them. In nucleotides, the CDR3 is TGTGCCAGCAGCTTAGGTCAGGGTGAGCAGTTCTTC. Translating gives CASSLGQGEQFF.

CDR3 nucleotide sequence: TGCAGCGTTGAGGACAGGGGCTATGGCTACACCTTC. It specifies CSVEDRGYGYTF. V usage is TRBV29-1 and J usage is TRBJ1-2, with 9 bases fitting TRBD1. Trimming cost V 3 bases and J 4 bases; bases outside gene matches: 0. The CDR3 loop spans 12 amino acids. CDR1 and CDR2 (germline): SQVTM, ANQGSEA. Full variable domain (remainder filled in from reference TRBV29-1 and TRBJ1-2): SAVISQKPSRDICQRGTSLTIQCQVDSQVTMMFWYRQQPGQSLTLIATANQGSEATYESGFVIDKFPISRPNLTFSTLTVSNMSPEDSSIYLCSVEDRGYGYTFGSGTRLTVV.

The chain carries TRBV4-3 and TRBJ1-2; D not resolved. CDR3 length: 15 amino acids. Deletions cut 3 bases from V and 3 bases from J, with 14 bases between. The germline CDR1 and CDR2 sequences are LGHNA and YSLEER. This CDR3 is CASSQGDRRDYGYTF. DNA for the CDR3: TGCGCCAGCAGCCAGGGCGACCGTCGAGACTATGGCTACACCTTC.

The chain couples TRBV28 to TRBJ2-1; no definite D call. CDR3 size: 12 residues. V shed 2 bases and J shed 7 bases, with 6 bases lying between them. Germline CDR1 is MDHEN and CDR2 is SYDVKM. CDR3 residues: CASSLVWNEQFF. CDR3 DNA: TGTGCCAGCAGTTTAGTCTGGAATGAGCAGTTCTTC. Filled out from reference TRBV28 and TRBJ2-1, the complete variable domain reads DVKVTQSSRYLVKRTGEKVFLECVQDMDHENMFWYRQDPGLGLRLIYFSYDVKMKEKGDIPEGYSVSREKKERFSLILESASTNQTSMYLCASSLVWNEQFFGPGTRLTVL.

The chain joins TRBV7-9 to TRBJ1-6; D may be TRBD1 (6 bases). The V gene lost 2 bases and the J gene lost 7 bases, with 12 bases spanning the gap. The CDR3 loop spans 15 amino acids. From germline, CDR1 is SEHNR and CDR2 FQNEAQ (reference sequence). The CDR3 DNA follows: TGTGCCAGCAGCTTAATGGACAGCCCAAATTCACCCCTCCACTTT. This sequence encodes CASSLMDSPNSPLHF.

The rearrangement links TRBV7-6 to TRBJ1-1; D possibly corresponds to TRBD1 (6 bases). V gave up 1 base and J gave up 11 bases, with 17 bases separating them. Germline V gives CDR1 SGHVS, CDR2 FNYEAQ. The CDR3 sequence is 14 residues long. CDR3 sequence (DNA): TGTGCCAGCAGCTTAGTCGCCACTGGGGGGGGCGCTTTCTTT. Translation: CASSLVATGGGAFF.

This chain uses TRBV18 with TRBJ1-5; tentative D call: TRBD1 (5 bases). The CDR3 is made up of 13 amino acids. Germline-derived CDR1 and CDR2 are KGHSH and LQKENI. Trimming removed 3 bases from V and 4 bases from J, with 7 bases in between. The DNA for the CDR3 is TGTGCCAGCTCACCGGGGGAGAATCAGCCCCAGCATTTT. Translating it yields CASSPGENQPQHF. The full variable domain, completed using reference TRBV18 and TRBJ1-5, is NAGVMQNPRHLVRRRGQEARLRCSPMKGHSHVYWYRQLPEEGLKFMVYLQKENIIDESGMPKERFSAEFPKEGPSILRIQQVVRGDSAAYFCASSPGENQPQHFGDGTRLSIL.

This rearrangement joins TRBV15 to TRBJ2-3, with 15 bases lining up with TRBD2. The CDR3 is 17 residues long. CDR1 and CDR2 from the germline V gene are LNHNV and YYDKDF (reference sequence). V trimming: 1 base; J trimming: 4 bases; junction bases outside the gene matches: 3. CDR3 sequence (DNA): TGTGCCACCAGCAGAGCTCGGACTAGCGGGGGGGCAGATACGCAGTATTTT. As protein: CATSRARTSGGADTQYF. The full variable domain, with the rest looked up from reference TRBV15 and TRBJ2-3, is DAMVIQNPRYQVTQFGKPVTLSCSQTLNHNVMYWYQQKSSQAPKLLFHYYDKDFNNEADTPDNFQSRRPNTSFCFLDIRSPGLGDTAMYLCATSRARTSGGADTQYFGPGTRLTVL.

CDR3 sequence: CASSPREGGAEAFF. CDR3 bases: TGTGCCAGCAGCCCCAGGGAAGGTGGGGCTGAAGCTTTCTTT. The chain uses TRBV5-4 and TRBJ1-1; tentative D call: TRBD1 (5 bases). Germline V gives CDR1 SGHNT, CDR2 YYREEE (reference sequence). V lost 4 bases, J lost 6 bases, and 16 bases lay in between. The CDR3 extends over 14 amino acids. Based on the CDR3 plus reference TRBV5-4 and TRBJ1-1, the full variable domain is ETGVTQSPTHLIKTRGQQVTLRCSSQSGHNTVSWYQQALGQGPQFIFQYYREEENGRGNFPPRFSGLQFPNYSSELNVNALELDDSALYLCASSPREGGAEAFFGQGTRLTVV.

The CDR3 region is CSVEGVDQPQHF. CDR3 sequence (DNA): TGCAGCGTTGAAGGGGTAGATCAGCCCCAGCATTTT. The V gene is TRBV29-1, the J gene TRBJ1-5; D is unresolved. The CDR3 has 12 amino acids. The ends were cut back, 1 base at V and 5 bases at J, with 6 bases in the middle. Germline V gene lookup returns CDR1 SQVTM and CDR2 ANQGSEA.

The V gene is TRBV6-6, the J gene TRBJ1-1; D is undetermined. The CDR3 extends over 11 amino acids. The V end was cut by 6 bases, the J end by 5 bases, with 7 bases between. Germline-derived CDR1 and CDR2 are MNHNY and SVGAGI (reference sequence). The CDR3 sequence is CASRGRTEAFF. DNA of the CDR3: TGTGCCAGCAGAGGGAGGACTGAAGCTTTCTTT.

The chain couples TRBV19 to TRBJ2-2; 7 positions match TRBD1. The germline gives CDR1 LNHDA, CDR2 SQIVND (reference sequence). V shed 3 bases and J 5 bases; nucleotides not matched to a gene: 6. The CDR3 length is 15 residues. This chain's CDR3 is CASSISTGQTGELFF. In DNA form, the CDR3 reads TGTGCCAGTAGTATCAGTACGGGACAGACCGGGGAGCTGTTTTTT.

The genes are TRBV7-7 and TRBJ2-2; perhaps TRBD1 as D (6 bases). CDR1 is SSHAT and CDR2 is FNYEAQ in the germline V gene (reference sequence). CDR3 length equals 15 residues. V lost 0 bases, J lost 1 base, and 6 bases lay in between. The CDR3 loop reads CASSLATGNTGELFF. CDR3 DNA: TGTGCCAGCAGCTTAGCGACAGGGAACACCGGGGAGCTGTTTTTT.

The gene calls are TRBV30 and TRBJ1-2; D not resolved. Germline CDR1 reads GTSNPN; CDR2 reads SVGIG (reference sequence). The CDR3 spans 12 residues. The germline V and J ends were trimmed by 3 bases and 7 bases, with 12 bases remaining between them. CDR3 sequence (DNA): TGTGCCTGGAGGATGGGCGCGGGTGGCTACACCTTC. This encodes CAWRMGAGGYTF.